The 26 T cell receptor beta chains presented below share a single source sample, sequenced in a study of long-term antiretroviral therapy in people with HIV. Samples were assayed with immunoSEQ v3.0 at survey level. Clones were sequenced by immunoSEQ multiplex PCR, and TCRdb holds only the in-frame ones, with some missing. Seen here are about 29,000 clones, 95% observed once, and the top ten hold roughly 8%. Here the sequenced sample was unsorted PBMCs, taken 5.3 years after starting antiretroviral therapy. Receptors originate from a man aged 25-45 years with HIV.

This clone appeared a single time. The chain joins TRBV4-1 to TRBJ1-5; no clear D. The CDR3 covers 14 residues. The V end lost 1 base, the J end lost 7 bases, and 11 bases lay between the germline ends. CDR1 and CDR2 from the germline V gene are MGHRA and YSYEKL. The CDR3: CASSQGEREQPQHF. The CDR3 DNA follows: TGCGCCAGCAGCCAAGGGGAAAGGGAACAGCCCCAGCATTTT.

The chain employs TRBV4-1 and TRBJ1-6; D is unresolved. V was trimmed by 1 base and J by 10 bases, leaving 14 bases between them. The CDR3 covers 15 residues. Germline-derived CDR1 and CDR2 are MGHRA and YSYEKL. The CDR3 nucleotides read TGCGCCAGCAGCCAAGGAAGATGGGTCGGGTCACCCCTCCACTTT. This sequence encodes CASSQGRWVGSPLHF.

The V gene is TRBV5-1, the J gene TRBJ2-7; D perhaps matches TRBD2 (5 bases). Trimming pared 0 bases from V and 0 bases from J, leaving 13 bases between. Germline V gives CDR1 SGHRS, CDR2 YFSETQ. This CDR3 region has 16 residues. In nucleotides, the CDR3 is TGCGCCAGCAGCTTGGGTCGAGGGATCCCCTCCTACGAGCAGTACTTC. Translation gives CASSLGRGIPSYEQYF.

The chain uses TRBV6-5 and TRBJ2-5; D is undetermined. The CDR3 spans 14 residues. V was cut by 0 bases and J by 7 bases, with 12 bases left in between. Germline lookup yields CDR1 MNHEY and CDR2 SVGAGI. The CDR3: CASSYSSAPSTQYF. The CDR3 DNA reads as TGTGCCAGCAGTTACTCGTCGGCGCCTTCGACCCAGTACTTC.

This clone is a singleton in its sample. The chain links TRBV6-6 to TRBJ2-1, with D possibly being TRBD1 (6 bases). CDR3 length: 15 residues. Germline V gene sequence: CDR1 MNHNY, CDR2 SVGAGI (reference sequence). V lost 6 bases and J 8 bases, leaving 20 bases between the germline ends. The CDR3 sequence: CASSGQSASSDEQFF. DNA of the CDR3: TGTGCCAGCAGCGGACAGTCAGCCTCGTCAGATGAGCAGTTCTTC.

V and J are TRBV4-2 and TRBJ1-4; D is possibly TRBD1 (5 bases). Trimming stripped 1 base from V and 6 bases from J, with 15 bases between. The CDR3 has 16 residues. Per germline, CDR1 LGHNA and CDR2 YNFKEQ. This CDR3 reads CASSQGSGRGDEKLFF. The CDR3 DNA is TGTGCCAGCAGCCAAGGGTCAGGGCGGGGAGATGAAAAACTGTTTTTT.

The J gene is TRBJ1-2, the V gene TRBV5-1, with a tentative D call TRBD1 (6 bases). Germline V CDR1 and CDR2: SGHRS, YFSETQ. V was cut by 3 bases and J by 2 bases, with 20 bases left in between. The CDR3 extends over 17 amino acids. CDR3 sequence (DNA): TGCGCCAGCAGCTCCCCTTTTCGGGGGGGCGCGAACTATGGCTACACCTTC. Protein: CASSSPFRGGANYGYTF. Looking up the rest from reference TRBV5-1 and TRBJ1-2 gives the full variable domain: KAGVTQTPRYLIKTRGQQVTLSCSPISGHRSVSWYQQTPGQGLQFLFEYFSETQRNKGNFPGRFSGRQFSNSRSEMNVSTLELGDSALYLCASSSPFRGGANYGYTFGSGTRLTVV.

The V and J genes are TRBV6-6 and TRBJ1-1, with D tentatively TRBD1 (5 bases). The CDR3 consists of 12 residues. The germline V gene encodes CDR1 MNHNY and CDR2 SVGAGI (reference sequence). The V end was cut by 8 bases, the J end by 3 bases, with 10 bases between. The CDR3 DNA is TGTGCCAGCGGGGGGATACACACTGAAGCTTTCTTT. This encodes CASGGIHTEAFF.

The gene calls are TRBV27 and TRBJ1-2, with D possibly matching TRBD1 (5 bases). The CDR3 has 14 residues. V lost 5 bases and J 8 bases, leaving 18 bases between the germline ends. Germline V gene lookup returns CDR1 MNHEY and CDR2 SMNVEV (reference sequence). CDR3 sequence: CASSPGPGLYGYTF. The CDR3, as DNA: TGTGCCAGCAGTCCAGGACCGGGGCTATACGGCTACACCTTC.

The V and J genes are TRBV5-6 and TRBJ2-5, with unresolved D. CDR1 is SGHDT, CDR2 YYEEEE, per germline. The V end lost 3 bases, the J end lost 7 bases, and 7 bases lay between the germline ends. The CDR3 sequence is 11 residues long. CDR3 in amino acids: CASSYGLTQYF. The CDR3 DNA follows: TGTGCCAGCAGCTATGGGTTGACCCAGTACTTC.

The V and J genes are TRBV7-9 and TRBJ2-7, with D possibly TRBD2 on 6 matching bases. Germline-derived CDR1 and CDR2 are SEHNR and FQNEAQ (reference sequence). CDR3 length: 13 amino acids. Trimming took 0 bases from V and 5 from J, leaving 8 bases between them. CDR3 DNA sequence: TGTGCCAGCAGCTTAGCCCGGGGGAACGAGCAGTACTTC. Residues: CASSLARGNEQYF.

The chain recombines TRBV6-1 with TRBJ1-5, with D tentatively TRBD1 (6 bases). Germline V gene sequence: CDR1 MNHNS, CDR2 SASEGT. CDR3 length: 16 residues. V was pared by 4 bases and J by 4 bases, with 17 bases between. The CDR3: CASSGSWLQGNQPQHF. CDR3 nucleotides: TGTGCCAGCAGTGGTTCATGGTTACAGGGTAATCAGCCCCAGCATTTT.

The chain joins TRBV4-2 to TRBJ1-2; D unclear. This CDR3 is 16 amino acids long. The V gene's germline CDR1 is LGHNA and CDR2 YNFKEQ. The germline V and J ends were trimmed by 1 base and 2 bases, with 14 bases remaining between them. CDR3 DNA sequence: TGTGCCAGCAGCCAAGTTGGGCAGAATCCGAACTATGGCTACACCTTC. Its translation is CASSQVGQNPNYGYTF.

The rearrangement links TRBV19 to TRBJ2-2; TRBD1 aligns across 10 bases. Germline-derived CDR1 and CDR2 are LNHDA and SQIVND (reference sequence). Unmatched junction bases numbered 4, after V lost 5 bases and J lost 4 bases. The CDR3 is 15 amino acids. Here the CDR3 DNA reads TGTGCCAGTAGTCCGGGACAGGGGACCACCGGGGAGCTGTTTTTT. Its translation: CASSPGQGTTGELFF.

V and J are TRBV5-1 and TRBJ2-7; the match to TRBD2 covers 11 bases. Unmatched junction bases numbered 6, after V lost 7 bases and J lost 3 bases. This CDR3 is built from 14 residues. Germline CDR1 and CDR2: SGHRS and YFSETQ. CDR3: CASRGTSGYYEQYF. Here the CDR3 DNA reads TGCGCCAGCCGGGGGACTAGCGGTTACTACGAGCAGTACTTC.

Only one count was recorded for this clone. V gene TRBV28 combines with J gene TRBJ1-1; 7 nucleotides align to TRBD1. Germline trimming cut 5 bases from V and 7 bases from J; bases unmatched to any gene: 13. Per germline, CDR1 MDHEN and CDR2 SYDVKM. The CDR3 has 15 residues. CDR3 DNA: TGTGCCAGCAGTGGGGCGGGACAGTATGGGGGTGAAGCTTTCTTT. It translates to CASSGAGQYGGEAFF.

This chain connects TRBV29-1 to TRBJ2-2, with D unclear. CDR1 is SQVTM and CDR2 is ANQGSEA in the germline V gene. The CDR3 has 11 amino acids. Trimming removed 7 bases from V and 1 base from J, with 4 bases in between. CDR3 sequence reads: CSGQNTGELFF. The DNA of the CDR3 is TGCAGCGGACAGAACACCGGGGAGCTGTTTTTT.

The rearrangement uses TRBV7-2 and TRBJ2-3; D gene uncertain. Germline CDR1 SGHTA, CDR2 FQGNSA. The germline V and J ends were trimmed by 8 bases and 6 bases, with 12 bases remaining between them. The CDR3 is made up of 12 amino acids. CDR3 nucleotide sequence: TGTGCCAGCGGAGCTTACGTGGATACGCAGTATTTT. This encodes CASGAYVDTQYF.

The chain carries TRBV4-1 and TRBJ2-3, with 8 bases that match TRBD1. In germline, CDR1 is MGHRA, CDR2 YSYEKL. With 1 base clipped from V and 5 bases from J, the junction kept 8 bases outside the gene matches. This CDR3 has 16 amino acids. CDR3 loop: CASSQARGPVVDTQYF. As DNA, the CDR3 is TGCGCCAGCAGCCAAGCCAGGGGGCCCGTTGTAGATACGCAGTATTTT.

The genes are TRBV19 and TRBJ2-1; 9 bases are a match to TRBD2. The V and J ends lost 7 bases and 8 bases, in that order; junction bases with no gene match: 12. The CDR3 sequence is 15 residues long. In germline, CDR1 is LNHDA, CDR2 SQIVND (reference sequence). CDR3 nucleotides: TGTGCCAGTAAGGCCCTAAGCGGGGGGCCGGATGAGCAGTTCTTC. This gives the protein CASKALSGGPDEQFF.

The chain uses TRBV5-1 and TRBJ2-5; tentatively, D is TRBD1 (6 bases). The CDR3 has 14 residues. Trimming stripped 0 bases from V and 2 bases from J, with 8 bases between. The germline gives CDR1 SGHRS, CDR2 YFSETQ. In nucleotides, the CDR3 is TGCGCCAGCAGCTTGGGCCAGGGGCAAGAGACCCAGTACTTC. Encoded protein: CASSLGQGQETQYF.

The rearrangement joins TRBV4-3 to TRBJ2-5; D is unclear. V was shortened by 2 bases and J by 4 bases, with 14 bases between the two germline ends. Germline values: CDR1 LGHNA, CDR2 YSLEER. The CDR3 length is 15 residues. The CDR3 region is CASSQLGHRTETQYF. The CDR3 DNA reads as TGCGCCAGCAGCCAACTAGGGCATCGAACAGAGACCCAGTACTTC.

This chain joins TRBV7-9 and TRBJ2-3; D is uncertain. The CDR3 consists of 14 residues. The V end was cut by 3 bases, the J end by 2 bases, with 9 bases between. CDR1 and CDR2 from the germline V gene are SEHNR and FQNEAQ (reference sequence). The CDR3 nucleotides read TGTGCCAGCAGCTTCGGGTCTTACACAGATACGCAGTATTTT. Protein: CASSFGSYTDTQYF.

The chain couples TRBV2 to TRBJ2-5; D call uncertain. V was clipped by 5 bases and J by 5 bases, with 9 bases between them. The CDR3 loop spans 12 amino acids. CDR1 is SNHLY, CDR2 FYNNEI, per germline. The CDR3 region has the DNA TGTGCCAGCAGTTTTACAGCGGAGACCCAGTACTTC. It is translated as CASSFTAETQYF.

The chain joins TRBV2 to TRBJ1-1; no clear D gene. Germline CDR1 and CDR2: SNHLY and FYNNEI. The V gene lost 7 bases and the J gene lost 4 bases, with 7 bases spanning the gap. The CDR3 runs 11 residues. The CDR3 nucleotides are TGTGCCAGCAAGGTTGGCACTGAAGCTTTCTTT. This codes for CASKVGTEAFF.

CDR3 loop: CASSQEVRLAGGGEQYF. The CDR3 DNA reads as TGTGCCAGCAGCCAAGAAGTAAGACTAGCGGGAGGGGGCGAGCAGTACTTC. The chain has TRBV4-2 and TRBJ2-7, with 14 bases lining up with TRBD2. The J segment lost 6 bases and the V segment lost 0 bases, leaving 7 bases of the junction unmatched. This CDR3 spans 17 amino acids. Germline CDR1 LGHNA, CDR2 YNFKEQ.